The clone carrying this T cell receptor (beta chain) was recorded only once. This sample was included in a study of shared clonotypes between healthy human individuals. Germline V gene sequence: CDR1 SGHAT, CDR2 FQNNGV. The CDR3 runs 13 residues. V dropped 1 base and J dropped 3 bases, with 1 base sitting between them. TCRdb's copy holds only in-frame clones and misses some; the assay was immunoSEQ multiplex PCR. Seen here are more than 1 million clones, around 82% observed once, and the top ten hold about 0.52%. Sequenced input: memory CD4+ T cells from PBMCs. Subset specified: CD45RA-negative fraction. This sequence was found in a man younger than 35 in good health. Some clones in this sample may be carry-over from other donors' samples. The chain joins TRBV11-2 to TRBJ2-6; D remains unclear. The CDR3 nucleotides are TGTGCCAGCAGCTTAGTTGGGGCCAACGTCCTGACTTTC. Protein: CASSLVGANVLTF.